A single sample is the source of the 20 T cell receptor beta chains below, sequenced in a study of CD8 T cells in ankylosing spondylitis. Whole-study findings and limits: A TCR beta motif of about eight highly homologous variants seemed to mark ankylosing spondylitis blood.

Their antigens are not known. From the 5' RACE reads, TCRdb called clonotypes with MiXCR, one entry per CDR3 protein. The sample includes about 220,000 distinct CDR3 sequences, around 17% of them seen just once. Sequencing was carried out using blood, either unsorted or a sorted T cell fraction (not recorded which). The receptors come from a male donor with ankylosing spondylitis.

This chain connects TRBV12-3 or TRBV12-4 to TRBJ2-7; D not certain. The CDR3 extends over 14 amino acids. V lost 2 bases, J lost 1 base, and 9 bases lay in between. The CDR3, as DNA: TGTGCCAGCAGTTTAATTGGCGGATCCTACGAGCAGTACTTC. It yields the protein CASSLIGGSYEQYF.

Here the CDR3 reads CASIKVGGSGDTQYF. CDR3 DNA: TGTGCCAGCATCAAGGTGGGGGGTTCTGGAGATACGCAGTATTTT. V usage is TRBV12-3 or TRBV12-4 and J usage is TRBJ2-3; possible D gene TRBD2, 6 bases. The CDR3 extends over 15 amino acids. V shed 7 bases and J shed 5 bases, with 19 bases lying between them.

The chain joins TRBV7-2 to TRBJ2-3; 10 nucleotides agree with TRBD2. CDR3 length: 14 amino acids. V gave up 5 bases and J gave up 4 bases; unmatched junction bases: 3. Per the germline V gene, CDR1 is SGHTA and CDR2 is FQGNSA. The chain's CDR3 is CASSQLAGADTQYF. CDR3 in DNA: TGTGCCAGCAGCCAGCTAGCGGGAGCAGATACGCAGTATTTT.

In its sample, this clonotype was seen a few times. The CDR3 reads CASSILAGGLETQYF. The CDR3 nucleotides read TGTGCCAGCAGTATACTAGCGGGAGGCCTGGAGACCCAGTACTTC. The V and J genes are TRBV27 and TRBJ2-5; TRBD2 matches 12 bases. The V gene's germline CDR1 is MNHEY and CDR2 SMNVEV (reference sequence). CDR3 length: 15 amino acids. The trim removed 5 bases at V and 5 bases at J, leaving 6 bases unmatched.

The V and J genes are TRBV4-1 and TRBJ2-7; 9 positions match TRBD1. The junction had 8 bases not matched to a gene; V was cut back by 2 bases and J by 3 bases. Looked up from germline, CDR1 is MGHRA and CDR2 is YSYEKL. The CDR3 length is 16 residues. CDR3 amino acids: CASSQWGGQGFYEQYF. The DNA of the CDR3 is TGCGCCAGCAGCCAATGGGGGGGACAGGGTTTCTACGAGCAGTACTTC.

This clonotype was seen only a few times. The rearrangement uses TRBV5-1 and TRBJ2-6, with D possibly matching TRBD1 (7 bases). Germline V lookup: CDR1 SGHRS, CDR2 YFSETQ. V lost 3 bases and J 0 bases, leaving 19 bases between the germline ends. This CDR3 spans 19 amino acids. The CDR3 spells CASSSLETGRNSGANVLTF. As DNA, the CDR3 is TGCGCCAGCAGCTCGTTAGAGACAGGGAGGAACTCTGGGGCCAACGTCCTGACTTTC.

There are a few counts of this clonotype. The chain couples TRBV7-8 to TRBJ2-5; perhaps TRBD2 as D (5 bases). There are 16 residues in the CDR3. Looked up from germline, CDR1 is SGHVS and CDR2 is FQNEAQ. V was pared by 2 bases and J by 1 base, with 14 bases between. CDR3 protein: CASSLWVRGTQETQYF. The CDR3 bases are TGTGCCAGCAGCTTATGGGTTCGGGGAACCCAAGAGACCCAGTACTTC.

This clonotype was recorded once. V and J are TRBV20-1 and TRBJ2-7; 11 positions match TRBD2. The CDR3 loop spans 14 amino acids. V was pared by 5 bases and J by 2 bases, with 5 bases of the junction left unmatched. Germline V gene data show CDR1 as DFQATT and CDR2 as SNEGSKA (reference sequence). The CDR3 nucleotides read TGCAGTGCTCCCGGGACTAGCGGCGCCTACGAGCAGTACTTC. Its protein is CSAPGTSGAYEQYF.

There are a few counts of this clonotype. This rearrangement joins TRBV11-2 to TRBJ2-7; 9 bases map to TRBD2. CDR1 is SGHAT and CDR2 is FQNNGV in the germline V gene. V was pared by 5 bases and J by 0 bases, with 11 bases of the junction left unmatched. This CDR3 contains 17 residues. The CDR3 sequence is CASSNVASGANSYEQYF. DNA for the CDR3: TGTGCCAGCAGCAACGTGGCTAGCGGGGCGAACTCCTACGAGCAGTACTTC.

This clonotype has only a few counts. V usage is TRBV6-5 and J usage is TRBJ1-2, with a weak D call TRBD1 (6 bases). V dropped 6 bases and J dropped 5 bases, with 10 bases sitting between them. Looked up from germline, CDR1 is MNHEY and CDR2 is SVGAGI. This CDR3 region has 12 residues. This CDR3 is CASSSGAYGYTF. The CDR3 DNA reads as TGTGCCAGCAGCTCGGGGGCGTATGGCTACACCTTC.

The V call is TRBV7-9, the J call TRBJ2-7; no reliable D call. CDR3 length equals 14 residues. V was trimmed by 1 base and J by 3 bases, leaving 10 bases between them. In germline, CDR1 is SEHNR, CDR2 FQNEAQ (reference sequence). The CDR3, as DNA: TGTGCCAGCAGCTTAGTGAGTAGCAGCTACGAGCAGTACTTC. The encoded protein is CASSLVSSSYEQYF.

The chain links TRBV20-1 to TRBJ2-1, with 10 bases fitting TRBD2. The CDR3 is made up of 11 amino acids. V gave up 4 bases and J gave up 13 bases; unmatched junction bases: 4. The germline V gene encodes CDR1 DFQATT and CDR2 SNEGSKA (reference sequence). As DNA, the CDR3 is TGCAGTGCTACTACTAGCGGGGCCCAGTTCTTC. It yields the protein CSATTSGAQFF.

This clonotype has only a few counts. This chain joins TRBV29-1 and TRBJ2-5, with a possible D match to TRBD2 (7 bases). The CDR3 extends over 15 amino acids. CDR1 and CDR2 (germline): SQVTM, ANQGSEA. V lost 3 bases, J lost 5 bases, and 19 bases lay in between. CDR3 region: CSVDSSRGGHETQYF. The CDR3 nucleotides are TGCAGCGTTGATTCCTCGAGGGGGGGGCACGAGACCCAGTACTTC.

A few counts support this clonotype. The V gene is TRBV12-3 or TRBV12-4, the J gene TRBJ2-7; 7 bases agree with TRBD2. The CDR3 spans 13 residues. V dropped 5 bases and J dropped 6; count of bases not matched to a gene: 7. Here the CDR3 DNA reads TGTGCCAGCAGTGAGACCTTAGCGGGCGAGCAGTACTTC. It encodes CASSETLAGEQYF.

CDR3 DNA sequence: TGTGCCAGCAGTGAAGGAAGGGTCGCTGAAGCTTTCTTT. This translates into CASSEGRVAEAFF. This chain uses TRBV2 with TRBJ1-1, with D unclear. Germline V lookup: CDR1 SNHLY, CDR2 FYNNEI. The CDR3 has 13 amino acids. V was shortened by 1 base and J by 6 bases, with 9 bases between the two germline ends.

This clonotype has only a few counts. The V gene is TRBV29-1, the J gene TRBJ1-2; D is unresolved. This CDR3 comprises 17 residues. Germline loops: CDR1 SQVTM, CDR2 ANQGSEA. Trimming left V 0 bases short and J 0 bases short, with 17 bases between. CDR3 amino acids: CSVEDKAWHQANYGYTF. The CDR3 DNA reads TGCAGCGTTGAAGATAAGGCTTGGCACCAAGCTAACTATGGCTACACCTTC. The full variable domain, rest sourced from reference TRBV29-1 and TRBJ1-2, is SAVISQKPSRDICQRGTSLTIQCQVDSQVTMMFWYRQQPGQSLTLIATANQGSEATYESGFVIDKFPISRPNLTFSTLTVSNMSPEDSSIYLCSVEDKAWHQANYGYTFGSGTRLTVV.

The sample holds a few counts of this clonotype. The rearrangement joins TRBV6-5 to TRBJ1-1, with no clear D. This CDR3 contains 13 residues. Germline loops: CDR1 MNHEY, CDR2 SVGAGI. V lost 2 bases and J lost 7, with 11 bases in between. CDR3: CASSYGRQLEAFF. DNA of the CDR3: TGTGCCAGCAGTTACGGTAGGCAGCTTGAAGCTTTCTTT.

The chain recombines TRBV29-1 with TRBJ2-3; 7 bases map to TRBD1. V lost 6 bases to trimming and J lost 2 bases; unmatched junction nucleotides: 5. The germline V gene encodes CDR1 SQVTM and CDR2 ANQGSEA. This CDR3 region has 13 residues. CDR3 in amino acids: CSVRDSLTDTQYF. The CDR3 DNA sequence: TGCAGCGTGAGGGACAGCCTCACAGATACGCAGTATTTT.

This rearrangement joins TRBV5-6 to TRBJ2-5; D remains unclear. The CDR3 sequence is 13 residues long. CDR1 and CDR2 from the germline V gene are SGHDT and YYEEEE. V was trimmed by 4 bases and J by 4 bases, leaving 11 bases between them. The CDR3 loop is CASSPAGLETQYF. Written as DNA, the CDR3 is TGTGCCAGCAGCCCGGCTGGGTTAGAGACCCAGTACTTC.

The rearrangement links TRBV11-2 to TRBJ2-7; D gene ambiguous. In germline, CDR1 is SGHAT, CDR2 FQNNGV. Trimming removed 9 bases at V and 4 bases at J, with 13 bases between. The CDR3 is 12 residues long. CDR3 amino acids: CASVGSPYEQYF. The CDR3 DNA reads TGTGCCAGTGTGGGTAGTCCATACGAGCAGTACTTC.